These 23 T cell receptor beta chains were all obtained from the same sample, sequenced in a study of regulatory T cells in long-lasting Graves disease. Time point: newly diagnosed GD, antithyroid drugs for less than 3 months. With RNA extracted from PBMCs as input, the TCR library was made. In building TCR beta libraries, iRepertoire HTBI primers were used together with Arm-PCR of CDR3 regions. In TCRdb, the multiplex PCR reads were re-called with MiXCR into one record per CDR3 protein. Among about 330,000 distinct CDR3 sequences listed, around 15% were seen once. Separately, the same data were catalogued under a study of T cells in Graves' hyperthyroidism and ophthalmopathy.

The starting material was peripheral blood mononuclear cells (PBMCs), obtained at new diagnosis, from a patient treated with antithyroid drugs. These receptors originate from a woman aged 18 to 35 with Graves disease.

This clonotype was picked up many times. The DNA for the CDR3 is TGCAGCGTTGAAGATCCTGGGGGCCCCATCCAAGAGACCCAGTACTTC. This sequence encodes CSVEDPGGPIQETQYF. The chain has TRBV29-1 and TRBJ2-5, with a tentative D call TRBD1 (6 bases). The CDR3 contains 16 residues. Germline values: CDR1 SQVTM, CDR2 ANQGSEA. V lost 0 bases to trimming and J lost 1 base, with 15 bases between them.

This clonotype was detected ten times or more. V and J are TRBV11-2 and TRBJ2-2; D is uncertain. Looked up from germline, CDR1 is SGHAT and CDR2 is FQNNGV. The CDR3 consists of 12 residues. V shed 4 bases and J shed 9 bases, with 9 bases lying between them. The CDR3 sequence: CASSSRGRELFF. Here the CDR3 DNA reads TGTGCCAGCAGCTCTCGCGGCCGGGAGCTGTTTTTT.

This clonotype was observed a few times. The chain employs TRBV11-2 and TRBJ1-3; D unclear. CDR3 size: 16 residues. Trimming cost V 2 bases and J 4 bases, with 15 bases left between them. In germline, CDR1 is SGHAT, CDR2 FQNNGV. The CDR3 sequence is CASSLRSVTFGNTIYF. The CDR3, as DNA: TGTGCCAGCAGCTTAAGGAGCGTAACCTTCGGAAACACCATATATTTT.

The chain couples TRBV6-1 to TRBJ1-1; no definite D call. Germline loops: CDR1 MNHNS, CDR2 SASEGT. Trimming stripped 5 bases from V and 11 bases from J, with 12 bases between. This CDR3 contains 11 residues. CDR3 region: CASSRETLAFF. CDR3 sequence (DNA): TGTGCCAGCAGTCGGGAGACCTTGGCTTTCTTT.

At least ten counts were recorded for this clonotype. The V and J genes are TRBV7-8 and TRBJ2-5; D call uncertain. CDR3 size: 13 residues. V was shortened by 5 bases and J by 3 bases, with 10 bases between the two germline ends. CDR1 is SGHVS, CDR2 FQNEAQ, per germline. This CDR3 reads CASSQGIKETQYF. DNA of the CDR3: TGTGCCAGCAGCCAAGGGATTAAAGAGACCCAGTACTTC.

This clonotype has only a few counts. For the CDR3, the DNA is TGTGCCAGCAGCCAAGTTAAAGGGGGCGATGGCTACACCTTC. It yields the protein CASSQVKGGDGYTF. The V gene is TRBV4-2, the J gene TRBJ1-2; 7 nucleotides match TRBD1. The junction had 5 bases not matched to a gene; V was cut back by 1 base and J by 6 bases. Looked up from germline, CDR1 is LGHNA and CDR2 is YNFKEQ. The CDR3 extends over 14 amino acids.

This clonotype was seen repeatedly, ten times or more. J is TRBJ1-1 and V is TRBV3-1, with D maybe TRBD1 (6 bases). The CDR3 is made up of 11 amino acids. Germline V CDR1 and CDR2: LGHDT, YNNKEL (reference sequence). V dropped 6 bases and J dropped 8 bases, with 10 bases sitting between them. The CDR3: CASRDRREAFF. The CDR3 DNA reads as TGTGCCAGCAGGGACAGACGGGAAGCTTTCTTT.

With respect to this clonotype: A read error may be the cause here, since a much bigger clone is one base away. This chain uses TRBV11-2 with TRBJ1-1, with a tentative D call TRBD1 (5 bases). Trimming removed 3 bases from V and 4 bases from J, with 15 bases in between. The length of the CDR3 is 15 residues. The V gene's germline CDR1 is SGHAT and CDR2 FQNNGV. The CDR3 bases are TGTGCCAGCAGCTTTCAAGGTAGGGGTGGCACTGAAGCTTTCTTT. As protein: CASSFQGRGGTEAFF.

The chain links TRBV5-1 to TRBJ1-4; possibly TRBD1 for D (5 bases). The V and J ends lost 6 bases and 2 bases respectively, with 17 bases between them. The CDR3 spans 16 residues. Germline CDR1 reads SGHRS; CDR2 reads YFSETQ. The CDR3 spells CASTQGTGATNEKLFF. CDR3 DNA sequence: TGCGCCAGCACCCAAGGGACTGGCGCGACTAATGAAAAACTGTTTTTT.

The CDR3 DNA reads as TGTGCCAGCAGCTTAGCGGGACTAGCGGGTCGGGAGGGGGAGCAGTTCTTC. Translation gives CASSLAGLAGREGEQFF. The chain combines TRBV7-2 with TRBJ2-1; 12 bases map to TRBD2. CDR1 is SGHTA and CDR2 is FQGNSA in the germline V gene. The CDR3 extends over 17 amino acids. V lost 0 bases and J lost 10; bases outside the gene matches: 10.

This chain's CDR3 is CASSLKGDGDTQYF. The CDR3, as DNA: TGTGCCAGCAGCCTAAAAGGGGACGGAGATACGCAGTATTTT. The chain is built from TRBV6-4 and TRBJ2-3, with D possibly called TRBD1 or TRBD2 (5 bases each). The CDR3 loop spans 14 amino acids. Trimming removed 6 bases at V and 5 bases at J, with 15 bases between. The germline CDR1 and CDR2 sequences are MRHNA and SNTAGT.

This clonotype was counted at least ten times. The CDR3 is CASSPSGDGYTF. CDR3 in DNA: TGTGCCAGCAGCCCCTCAGGGGATGGCTACACCTTC. This chain links TRBV12-3 or TRBV12-4 with TRBJ1-2; the D gene is possibly TRBD1 (6 bases). This CDR3 is built from 12 residues. V shed 6 bases and J shed 6 bases, with 11 bases lying between them.

This clonotype was counted only a few times. J is TRBJ2-4 and V is TRBV6-2 or TRBV6-3; TRBD2 matches at 8 bases. Germline CDR1 MNHEY, CDR2 SVGEGT. The CDR3 spans 16 residues. The junction had 11 bases not matched to a gene; V was cut back by 4 bases and J by 6 bases. CDR3 sequence: CASSSPGGNGGNIQYF. CDR3 bases: TGTGCCAGCAGTTCCCCGGGGGGGAACGGGGGAAACATTCAGTACTTC.

This clonotype has more than one count but fewer than ten. This chain joins TRBV9 and TRBJ1-1; D is unclear. This CDR3 region has 15 residues. Trimming left V 2 bases short and J 1 base short, with 12 bases between. The germline V gene has CDR1 SGDLS and CDR2 YYNGEE. DNA for the CDR3: TGTGCCAGCAGCGTTTATCCCGGGAAGAACACTGAAGCTTTCTTT. Translated: CASSVYPGKNTEAFF.

CDR3 amino acids: CASSLGTSETDTQYF. The CDR3 region has the DNA TGTGCCAGCAGCTTAGGGACCAGCGAGACAGATACGCAGTATTTT. This sequence joins TRBV11-3 and TRBJ2-3; unclear D gene. CDR1 and CDR2 from the germline V gene are SGHNT and YENEEA. CDR3 length: 15 amino acids. Trimming stripped 1 base from V and 3 bases from J, with 11 bases between.

A word on this clonotype: A much larger clone lies a single base off, so this may be a read error. V usage is TRBV6-2 or TRBV6-3 and J usage is TRBJ1-6; D is perhaps TRBD1 (5 bases). The germline CDR1 and CDR2 sequences are MNHEY and SVGEGT. This CDR3 has 15 residues. CDR3 sequence: CASQGVSSYNSPLYF. CDR3 bases: TGTGCCAGCCAAGGGGTGAGCTCCTATAATTCACCCCTCTACTTT.

Ten or more counts support this clonotype. The V gene is TRBV5-1, the J gene TRBJ2-3, with TRBD2 matching 9 bases. Germline assignment: CDR1 SGHRS and CDR2 YFSETQ. Germline trimming cut 3 bases from V and 3 bases from J; bases unmatched to any gene: 11. The CDR3 is 17 residues long. CDR3 loop: CASSSPISGRPTDTQYF. The DNA for the CDR3 is TGCGCCAGCAGCTCACCTATCAGCGGGAGGCCGACAGATACGCAGTATTTT. Filled out from reference TRBV5-1 and TRBJ2-3, the complete variable domain reads KAGVTQTPRYLIKTRGQQVTLSCSPISGHRSVSWYQQTPGQGLQFLFEYFSETQRNKGNFPGRFSGRQFSNSRSEMNVSTLELGDSALYLCASSSPISGRPTDTQYFGPGTRLTVL.

The V gene is TRBV13, the J gene TRBJ1-4, with 8 bases fitting TRBD1. This CDR3 comprises 15 residues. Germline values: CDR1 PRHDT, CDR2 FYEKMQ (reference sequence). V trimming: 11 bases; J trimming: 6 bases; junction bases outside the gene matches: 14. This CDR3 is CACRYAGGADEKLFF. In DNA, the CDR3 is TGTGCCTGCCGCTATGCAGGGGGCGCGGATGAAAAACTGTTTTTT.

This clonotype was found many times. V gene TRBV2 combines with J gene TRBJ2-3; 7 nucleotides line up with TRBD1. Germline CDR1 SNHLY, CDR2 FYNNEI. The trim removed 8 bases at V and 3 bases at J, leaving 11 bases unmatched. CDR3 length equals 15 residues. The CDR3 coding sequence is TGTGCCAGCCGGAGACAGGGATCCCCGACAGATACGCAGTATTTT. It specifies CASRRQGSPTDTQYF.

In its sample, this clonotype was seen many times. V and J are TRBV2 and TRBJ2-1, with 10 bases matching TRBD2. V shed 5 bases and J 5 bases; nucleotides not matched to a gene: 0. CDR1 and CDR2 from the germline V gene are SNHLY and FYNNEI. This CDR3 comprises 13 residues. The CDR3 sequence: CASSSGRDNEQFF. In DNA form, the CDR3 reads TGTGCCAGCAGTAGCGGGAGGGACAATGAGCAGTTCTTC.

This clonotype occurred many times. The chain joins TRBV3-1 to TRBJ2-7; 7 bases line up with TRBD2. The junction had 2 bases not matched to a gene; V was cut back by 1 base and J by 2 bases. In germline, CDR1 is LGHDT, CDR2 YNNKEL (reference sequence). The CDR3 runs 14 residues. CDR3 nucleotides: TGTGCCAGCAGCCAAGTGGCGGGAGCCTACGAGCAGTACTTC. This codes for CASSQVAGAYEQYF.

The chain recombines TRBV5-4 with TRBJ2-1, with TRBD1 as a possible D gene (5 bases). The germline V and J ends were trimmed by 0 bases and 4 bases, with 14 bases remaining between them. The CDR3 runs to 16 residues. The germline gives CDR1 SGHNT, CDR2 YYREEE (reference sequence). The CDR3 DNA follows: TGTGCCAGCAGCTTGGGTGACAGCACAGTATACAATGAGCAGTTCTTC. Its translation: CASSLGDSTVYNEQFF.

This clonotype was seen many times. The chain carries TRBV6-2 or TRBV6-3 and TRBJ1-6, with TRBD1 matching over 10 bases. CDR1 is MNHEY and CDR2 is SVGEGT in the germline V gene. CDR3 length: 13 residues. V lost 5 bases and J lost 14; bases outside the gene matches: 6. The CDR3 DNA is TGTGCCAGCAGTGGGACAGGGGATGGGGCCCTCCACTTT. Translating it yields CASSGTGDGALHF.